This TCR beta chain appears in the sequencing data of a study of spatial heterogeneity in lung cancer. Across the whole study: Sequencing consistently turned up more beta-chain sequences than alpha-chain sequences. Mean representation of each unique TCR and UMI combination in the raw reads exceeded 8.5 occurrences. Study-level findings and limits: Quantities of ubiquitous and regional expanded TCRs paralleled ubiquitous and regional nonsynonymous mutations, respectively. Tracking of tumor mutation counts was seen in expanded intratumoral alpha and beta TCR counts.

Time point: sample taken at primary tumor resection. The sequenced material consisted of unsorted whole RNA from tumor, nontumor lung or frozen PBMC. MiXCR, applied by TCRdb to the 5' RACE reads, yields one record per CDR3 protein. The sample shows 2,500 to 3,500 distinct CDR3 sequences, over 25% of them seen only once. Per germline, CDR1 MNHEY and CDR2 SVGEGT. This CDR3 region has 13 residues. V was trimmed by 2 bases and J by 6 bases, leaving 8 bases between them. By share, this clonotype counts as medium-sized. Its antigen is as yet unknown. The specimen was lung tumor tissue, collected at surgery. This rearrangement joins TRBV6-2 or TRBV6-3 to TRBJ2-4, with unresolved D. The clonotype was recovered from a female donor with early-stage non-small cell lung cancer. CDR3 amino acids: CASSYPGPNIQYF. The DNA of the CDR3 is TGTGCCAGCAGTTACCCCGGACCAAACATTCAGTACTTC.